This entry lists 29 T cell receptor beta chains sequenced from one sample in a study of T cells in Graves' hyperthyroidism and ophthalmopathy. TCR beta CDR3 sequences were amplified from RNA transcripts. Carried out on the TCR CDR3, a first-round RT-PCR used the HTBI primer set. TCRdb reanalysed the multiplex PCR reads using MiXCR and keeps one entry per CDR3 protein. The data show around 350,000 distinct CDR3 sequences, with 12% to 15% seen just once and around 20% held by the top ten. The sample was blood. These receptors all stem from a woman in her sixties with Graves' ophthalmopathy.

This clonotype was found many times. The genes are TRBV2 and TRBJ2-5; D unresolved. With 6 bases removed from V and 5 bases from J, the gap between germline ends came to 19 bases. Germline CDR1 is SNHLY and CDR2 is FYNNEI. This CDR3 spans 15 amino acids. In DNA form, the CDR3 reads TGTGCCAGCAGATCTACCCCGGCGGCGCAGGAGACCCAGTACTTC. It codes for CASRSTPAAQETQYF.

This clonotype was counted ten times or more. CDR3 DNA: TGCAGTGCTAGACAACTACTAGCGGGAGAAGGAGATGAGCAGTTCTTC. Amino acids: CSARQLLAGEGDEQFF. The chain uses TRBV20-1 and TRBJ2-1, with TRBD2 identical over 11 bases. Trimming removed 2 bases from V and 8 bases from J; junction bases left unmatched: 11. This CDR3 has 16 residues. From germline, CDR1 is DFQATT and CDR2 SNEGSKA (reference sequence).

V gene TRBV24-1 combines with J gene TRBJ2-2; 9 bases agree with TRBD2. The J segment lost 2 bases and the V segment lost 3 bases, leaving 9 bases of the junction unmatched. The CDR3 loop spans 18 amino acids. From germline, CDR1 is KGHDR and CDR2 SFDVKD. This CDR3 is CATSDRLLAGLNTGELFF. The CDR3 bases are TGTGCCACCAGTGATCGACTACTAGCGGGCTTAAACACCGGGGAGCTGTTTTTT.

This clonotype was recorded a few times. The chain joins TRBV20-1 to TRBJ1-5; the match to TRBD1 covers 7 bases. Germline CDR1 reads DFQATT; CDR2 reads SNEGSKA (reference sequence). Trimming cost V 3 bases and J 3 bases; bases outside gene matches: 5. This CDR3 contains 14 residues. The CDR3 loop reads CSASRGGDNQPQHF. The CDR3 region has the DNA TGCAGTGCTAGCAGGGGGGGGGACAATCAGCCCCAGCATTTT.

This clonotype has just a few counts. Mismatch with germline at one junction end may stem from a read error. The J gene is TRBJ2-1, the V gene TRBV5-1, with TRBD2 identical over 7 bases. Germline assignment: CDR1 SGHRS and CDR2 YFSETQ. The CDR3 loop spans 14 amino acids. This CDR3 reads CAGSLGLSYNEQFF. In nucleotides, the CDR3 is TGCGCCGGCAGCTTGGGACTATCATACAATGAGCAGTTCTTC.

V and J are TRBV10-1 and TRBJ2-1; TRBD2 agrees at 8 bases. CDR1 WNHNN and CDR2 SYGVQD come from the germline V gene (reference sequence). The CDR3 is 17 amino acids. The V and J ends lost 0 bases and 0 bases, in that order; junction bases with no gene match: 4. This CDR3 is CASSESKRETSYNEQFF. The CDR3 nucleotides are TGCGCCAGCAGTGAGTCGAAGCGGGAGACCTCCTACAATGAGCAGTTCTTC.

The sample holds many counts of this clonotype. The chain uses TRBV27 and TRBJ2-7; D may correspond to TRBD1 or TRBD2 (5 bases each). This CDR3 is 11 amino acids long. From germline, CDR1 is MNHEY and CDR2 SMNVEV (reference sequence). Trimming cost V 10 bases and J 5 bases, with 12 bases left between them. DNA of the CDR3: TGTGCCACCGCCGAGGGGCACGAGCAGTACTTC. Its protein is CATAEGHEQYF.

The rearrangement joins TRBV20-1 to TRBJ1-5, with 7 bases matching TRBD1. The ends lost 5 bases at V and 1 base at J; junction bases unmatched: 8. CDR1 and CDR2 from the germline V gene are DFQATT and SNEGSKA (reference sequence). The CDR3 is 15 residues long. CDR3 nucleotide sequence: TGCAGTGCTGGGACGCAGGGGGAGAGCAATCAGCCCCAGCATTTT. This translates into CSAGTQGESNQPQHF.

Worth noting for this clonotype: A junction boundary mismatches the germline segment, possibly from a read error. The chain joins TRBV7-2 to TRBJ2-3; the D is unclear. CDR1 and CDR2 (germline): SGHTA, FQGNSA. The CDR3 spans 15 residues. The CDR3 loop reads CAGSLSVGPQDTQYF. In nucleotides, the CDR3 is TGTGCCGGCAGCTTAAGTGTAGGCCCCCAGGATACGCAGTATTTT.

The chain is built from TRBV19 and TRBJ1-1; D unresolved. V gave up 3 bases and J gave up 7 bases, with 9 bases separating them. The CDR3 totals 12 residues. Germline CDR1 LNHDA, CDR2 SQIVND (reference sequence). The CDR3 protein is CASSMVVGEAFF. The CDR3 DNA is TGTGCCAGTAGTATGGTGGTCGGTGAAGCTTTCTTT. Filled out from reference TRBV19 and TRBJ1-1, the complete variable domain reads DGGITQSPKYLFRKEGQNVTLSCEQNLNHDAMYWYRQDPGQGLRLIYYSQIVNDFQKGDIAEGYSVSREKKESFPLTVTSAQKNPTAFYLCASSMVVGEAFFGQGTRLTVV.

This clonotype was detected a few times. This sequence joins TRBV5-1 and TRBJ2-5; D is unclear. The CDR3 extends over 15 amino acids. Germline V gives CDR1 SGHRS, CDR2 YFSETQ. The ends were cut back, 0 bases at V and 4 bases at J, with 13 bases in the middle. CDR3 DNA sequence: TGCGCCAGCAGCTTGGGGTACGGACGTATAGAGACCCAGTACTTC. It codes for CASSLGYGRIETQYF.

This clonotype has more than one count but fewer than ten. The chain couples TRBV28 to TRBJ1-6, with TRBD1 matching over 9 bases. Germline-derived CDR1 and CDR2 are MDHEN and SYDVKM. This CDR3 has 18 amino acids. The V and J ends lost 5 bases and 7 bases, in that order; junction bases with no gene match: 15. Here the CDR3 reads CASSPQTPGTGINSPLHF. For the CDR3, the DNA is TGTGCCAGCAGTCCTCAAACGCCCGGGACAGGGATAAATTCACCCCTCCACTTT. The complete variable domain, with remaining parts taken from reference TRBV28 and TRBJ1-6, reads DVKVTQSSRYLVKRTGEKVFLECVQDMDHENMFWYRQDPGLGLRLIYFSYDVKMKEKGDIPEGYSVSREKKERFSLILESASTNQTSMYLCASSPQTPGTGINSPLHFGNGTRLTVT.

The J gene is TRBJ2-5, the V gene TRBV5-1; no clear D gene. There are 12 residues in the CDR3. The V and J ends lost 4 bases and 5 bases respectively, with 9 bases between them. Germline CDR1 SGHRS, CDR2 YFSETQ. The CDR3 bases are TGCGCCAGCAGCCAACCCGGGGAGACCCAGTACTTC. This translates into CASSQPGETQYF.

This clonotype has at least ten counts. This chain links TRBV6-1 with TRBJ2-1; 11 nucleotides align to TRBD2. CDR1 is MNHNS, CDR2 SASEGT, per germline. The V and J ends lost 4 bases and 8 bases, in that order; junction bases with no gene match: 10. The CDR3 spans 16 residues. The CDR3, as DNA: TGTGCCAGCAGTGTACTAGCGGGAGCGTCCACGGATGAGCAGTTCTTC. This translates into CASSVLAGASTDEQFF.

This clonotype appeared a few times. The chain has TRBV6-1 and TRBJ2-1, with 7 bases matching TRBD2. Germline CDR1 is MNHNS and CDR2 is SASEGT. With V trimmed by 6 bases and J by 1 base, 6 bases remained unmatched. CDR3 length: 15 residues. CDR3 protein: CASSGAGFSYNEQFF. CDR3 nucleotide sequence: TGTGCCAGCAGCGGAGCGGGATTTTCCTACAATGAGCAGTTCTTC.

The chain links TRBV7-9 to TRBJ2-3, with D uncertain. This CDR3 comprises 12 residues. V lost 1 base to trimming and J lost 6 bases, with 5 bases between them. Germline CDR1 SEHNR, CDR2 FQNEAQ (reference sequence). CDR3 sequence: CASSLVEDTQYF. CDR3 nucleotides: TGTGCCAGCAGCTTAGTTGAGGATACGCAGTATTTT.

This clonotype occurred many times. The chain combines TRBV20-1 with TRBJ2-3; 7 positions agree with TRBD1. This CDR3 is built from 16 residues. The V segment lost 0 bases and the J segment 0 bases; nucleotides outside the gene matches: 6. Germline CDR1 and CDR2: DFQATT and SNEGSKA (reference sequence). The CDR3 sequence is CSARDPSTGSTDTQYF. CDR3 nucleotides: TGCAGTGCTAGAGACCCTTCGACAGGGAGCACAGATACGCAGTATTTT.

The rearrangement links TRBV20-1 to TRBJ2-7, with a weak D call TRBD2 (6 bases). The V and J ends lost 0 bases and 0 bases respectively, with 6 bases between them. Per germline, CDR1 DFQATT and CDR2 SNEGSKA (reference sequence). The CDR3 sequence is 13 residues long. The DNA of the CDR3 is TGCAGTGCTAGAGAGGGGGGCTCCTACGAGCAGTACTTC. Translation gives CSAREGGSYEQYF.

In this sample, this clonotype turned up many times. This chain uses TRBV28 with TRBJ2-5, with TRBD2 identical over 9 bases. CDR1 and CDR2 (germline): MDHEN, SYDVKM. With V trimmed by 2 bases and J by 5 bases, 12 bases remained unmatched. There are 17 residues in the CDR3. For the CDR3, the DNA is TGTGCCAGCAGTTTAGTCGGGGTGGGACTAGCCATGGAGACCCAGTACTTC. The encoded protein is CASSLVGVGLAMETQYF.

The V and J genes are TRBV20-1 and TRBJ1-2; weak D call: TRBD1 (5 bases). The CDR3 consists of 15 residues. V gave up 2 bases and J gave up 4 bases, with 17 bases separating them. The germline V gene encodes CDR1 DFQATT and CDR2 SNEGSKA (reference sequence). CDR3 sequence: CSARSGRGVGYGYTF. The CDR3 DNA sequence: TGCAGTGCTAGATCCGGGAGAGGGGTAGGCTATGGCTACACCTTC.

About this clonotype: A much larger clone is a single base away; this may be a read error. The CDR3 spells CASSQDQAGRSTEAFF. The DNA of the CDR3 is TGTGCCAGCAGCCAAGATCAAGCAGGGCGAAGCACTGAAGCTTTCTTT. The chain carries TRBV3-1 and TRBJ1-1, with D possibly being TRBD1 (5 bases). The CDR3 is 16 residues long. Germline values: CDR1 LGHDT, CDR2 YNNKEL (reference sequence). Trimming cost V 0 bases and J 4 bases, with 15 bases left between them.

The chain uses TRBV29-1 and TRBJ2-6; TRBD2 matches at 9 bases. The CDR3 loop spans 15 amino acids. Germline lookup yields CDR1 SQVTM and CDR2 ANQGSEA. The CDR3, as DNA: TGCGGAACTAGCGGGCCTAGCTCTGGGGCCAACGTCCTGACTTTC. Translated: CGTSGPSSGANVLTF.

This clonotype was detected many times. This chain uses TRBV11-2 with TRBJ2-5; TRBD2 matches 12 bases. V dropped 5 bases and J dropped 4; count of bases not matched to a gene: 8. The CDR3 is 16 residues long. Germline lookup yields CDR1 SGHAT and CDR2 FQNNGV. This CDR3 reads CASSPLAGGPGETQYF. In nucleotides, the CDR3 is TGTGCCAGCAGCCCCCTAGCGGGAGGGCCGGGAGAGACCCAGTACTTC.

This clonotype was observed at least ten times. J is TRBJ2-5 and V is TRBV24-1, with D possibly being TRBD1 (5 bases). V dropped 5 bases and J dropped 5 bases, with 17 bases sitting between them. The V gene's germline CDR1 is KGHDR and CDR2 SFDVKD. The CDR3 is made up of 15 amino acids. The CDR3 spells CATSGGRVPMETQYF. CDR3 in DNA: TGTGCCACCAGTGGAGGCAGGGTTCCAATGGAGACCCAGTACTTC.

This clonotype has a count of ten or more. CDR3 nucleotide sequence: TGTGCCAGCAGTTTCAGGGACAGGACGAATCAGCCCCAGCATTTT. This gives the protein CASSFRDRTNQPQHF. This chain uses TRBV12-3 or TRBV12-4 with TRBJ1-5, with TRBD1 identical over 8 bases. The V segment lost 3 bases and the J segment 4 bases; nucleotides outside the gene matches: 5. CDR3 length equals 15 residues.

This clonotype was seen many times. The chain is built from TRBV2 and TRBJ2-3, with 8 bases matching TRBD2. V lost 5 bases to trimming and J lost 5 bases; unmatched junction nucleotides: 9. The CDR3 is 15 residues long. The V gene's germline CDR1 is SNHLY and CDR2 FYNNEI. The CDR3: CASSTNGRAEDTQYF. The CDR3 nucleotides read TGTGCCAGCAGTACTAACGGGAGGGCTGAAGATACGCAGTATTTT.

This clonotype occurred many times. V usage is TRBV5-1 and J usage is TRBJ2-5; TRBD1 is a possible D gene (6 bases). Germline CDR1 is SGHRS and CDR2 is YFSETQ. There are 15 residues in the CDR3. V gave up 2 bases and J gave up 1 base, with 12 bases separating them. The CDR3 loop reads CASSFGTTTQETQYF. As DNA, the CDR3 is TGCGCCAGCAGCTTCGGGACAACTACCCAAGAGACCCAGTACTTC.

In its sample, this clonotype was seen a few times. This chain connects TRBV12-5 to TRBJ2-2; 7 nucleotides line up with TRBD1. Germline CDR1 reads LGHNT; CDR2 reads FRNRAP. Trimming cost V 3 bases and J 7 bases; bases outside gene matches: 8. The CDR3 contains 15 residues. The chain's CDR3 is CASGLRQGSFGELFF. For the CDR3, the DNA is TGTGCTAGTGGTTTAAGACAGGGTAGTTTCGGGGAGCTGTTTTTT.

The V call is TRBV7-3, the J call TRBJ2-3, with 7 bases identical to TRBD2. CDR3 length: 17 amino acids. V gave up 2 bases and J gave up 6 bases; unmatched junction bases: 14. CDR1 is SGHTA and CDR2 is FQGTGA in the germline V gene. The CDR3 loop reads CASSLVGGRVAWDTQYF. Written as DNA, the CDR3 is TGTGCCAGCAGCTTAGTAGGCGGGAGAGTAGCTTGGGATACGCAGTATTTT.